This TCR beta chain originates from a study of CD8+ T cells in alopecia areata. The V gene lost 1 base and the J gene lost 8 bases, with 20 bases spanning the gap. CDR1 is SGHTA, CDR2 FQGNSA, per germline. This CDR3 has 16 amino acids. This sample's treatment: oral pan-JAK inhibitor, 5-10 mg twice daily. The study team obtained lesional scalp punch biopsies and peripheral blood from alopecia areata patients. T lymphocytes (CD4+ and CD8+) were sorted from PBMCs. In each case, RNA was isolated and then reverse transcribed into cDNA as the sequencing template. Assay: immunoSEQ multiplex PCR; the TCRdb copy retains only in-frame clones and omits some. The sample shows hundreds of thousands of clones, 66% of them seen only once. This clone was found a few times.

V is TRBV7-2 and J is TRBJ1-2; D is unclear. The source is a human donor with alopecia areata. The sample in question was CD4+ T cells sorted from blood, obtained at roughly week 45, from a patient treated with tofacitinib. The CDR3 DNA is TGTGCCAGCAGCTTAGTGTTGTCTGGGCAGGAGTTCGGCTACACCTTC. It specifies CASSLVLSGQEFGYTF.